The 32 T cell receptor beta chains given below trace back to one sample, sequenced in a study of blood T cells in healthy people across ages. A second PCR, run for about 6 to 11 cycles, used a sample-barcoded 5' primer plus a J-beta primer mix. TCRdb reprocessed the 5' RACE reads with MiXCR, giving one entry per CDR3 protein. This sample has about 720,000 distinct CDR3 sequences, with approximately 21% found just once. Specimen: blood. The receptors stem from a man aged 65 to 79 in good health.

The sample holds a few counts of this clonotype. The chain uses TRBV6-5 and TRBJ1-2, with D hard to call. Germline loops: CDR1 MNHEY, CDR2 SVGAGI. The CDR3 loop spans 13 amino acids. The ends were cut back, 4 bases at V and 5 bases at J, with 11 bases in the middle. The CDR3 sequence is CASSFAGEYGYTF. The CDR3 DNA sequence: TGTGCCAGCAGTTTCGCAGGCGAATATGGCTACACCTTC.

This clonotype was seen repeatedly, ten times or more. The gene calls are TRBV4-2 and TRBJ1-5; no reliable D call. Germline-derived CDR1 and CDR2 are LGHNA and YNFKEQ. The CDR3 contains 16 residues. Trimming removed 4 bases at V and 6 bases at J, with 19 bases between. The CDR3 region has the DNA TGTGCCAGCAGCCTAAACGGTCCAGATGTGGGTCAGCCCCAGCATTTT. Amino acid sequence: CASSLNGPDVGQPQHF.

The CDR3 bases are TGTGCCAGCAGCGCAAATCCGGGACAGGGGTACGAGCAGTACGTC. Amino acid sequence: CASSANPGQGYEQYV. The rearrangement uses TRBV7-2 and TRBJ2-7; the match to TRBD1 covers 10 bases. CDR1 is SGHTA and CDR2 is FQGNSA in the germline V gene. The CDR3 covers 15 residues. V trimming: 5 bases; J trimming: 4 bases; junction bases outside the gene matches: 8.

The chain joins TRBV20-1 to TRBJ2-3; TRBD1 matches at 8 bases. The ends lost 0 bases at V and 5 bases at J; junction bases unmatched: 13. This CDR3 contains 17 residues. The germline V gene encodes CDR1 DFQATT and CDR2 SNEGSKA (reference sequence). CDR3 sequence: CSARDTLSTGAGDTQYF. The CDR3 nucleotides read TGCAGTGCTAGAGATACCCTGTCGACAGGGGCGGGAGATACGCAGTATTTT.

This clonotype was observed at least ten times. J is TRBJ2-1 and V is TRBV5-1, with 11 bases aligning to TRBD2. V dropped 8 bases and J dropped 5; count of bases not matched to a gene: 6. This CDR3 contains 14 residues. Germline V gene sequence: CDR1 SGHRS, CDR2 YFSETQ. CDR3 in DNA: TGCGCCAGTTCACTAGCGGGGGCTAACAATGAGCAGTTCTTC. Its translation: CASSLAGANNEQFF. Full variable domain (missing parts from reference TRBV5-1 and TRBJ2-1): KAGVTQTPRYLIKTRGQQVTLSCSPISGHRSVSWYQQTPGQGLQFLFEYFSETQRNKGNFPGRFSGRQFSNSRSEMNVSTLELGDSALYLCASSLAGANNEQFFGPGTRLTVL.

As concerns this clonotype: An end of the junction differs from the germline gene, which may be a read error. The CDR3: CASRLRTSTTNEKLFF. The CDR3 DNA sequence: TGTGCCAGCCGTTTACGAACGAGCACAACTAATGAAAAACTGTTTTTT. This sequence joins TRBV12-3 or TRBV12-4 and TRBJ1-4; no clear D. This CDR3 spans 16 amino acids.

This clonotype was recorded a few times. This chain joins TRBV18 and TRBJ2-2; 7 bases align to TRBD2. The germline gives CDR1 KGHSH, CDR2 LQKENI. With V trimmed by 0 bases and J by 2 bases, 3 bases remained unmatched. CDR3 length equals 16 residues. CDR3 nucleotide sequence: TGTGCCAGCTCACCACCGCTAGCGGAAAACACCGGGGAGCTGTTTTTT. Protein sequence: CASSPPLAENTGELFF.

The chain recombines TRBV7-9 with TRBJ1-1; weak D call: TRBD1 (6 bases). The CDR3 is made up of 15 amino acids. Trimming stripped 5 bases from V and 0 bases from J, with 13 bases between. Germline V CDR1 and CDR2: SEHNR, FQNEAQ (reference sequence). This CDR3 is CASSPRGAMNTEAFF. The CDR3 DNA reads as TGTGCCAGCAGCCCCCGGGGGGCCATGAACACTGAAGCTTTCTTT.

The genes are TRBV3-1 and TRBJ2-7; D is uncertain. The length of the CDR3 is 12 residues. Germline V gene data show CDR1 as LGHDT and CDR2 as YNNKEL (reference sequence). V gave up 2 bases and J gave up 4 bases, with 6 bases separating them. CDR3 DNA sequence: TGTGCCAGCAGCCAACTACAGTACGAGCAGTACTTC. Protein sequence: CASSQLQYEQYF.

The V gene is TRBV10-3, the J gene TRBJ1-5; 11 bases map to TRBD1. This CDR3 is 14 amino acids long. Germline V gene sequence: CDR1 ENHRY, CDR2 SYGVKD. The ends lost 6 bases at V and 7 bases at J; junction bases unmatched: 5. The CDR3 sequence: CAIRGGQGDQPQHF. CDR3 sequence (DNA): TGTGCCATCAGGGGGGGACAGGGGGACCAGCCCCAGCATTTT.

There are a few counts of this clonotype. The chain employs TRBV20-1 and TRBJ1-6; weak D call: TRBD1 (5 bases). V gave up 2 bases and J gave up 7 bases, with 15 bases separating them. CDR1 DFQATT and CDR2 SNEGSKA come from the germline V gene (reference sequence). This CDR3 has 15 amino acids. The CDR3 sequence is CSARPTGTPNSPLHF. The CDR3 DNA reads as TGCAGTGCTAGACCAACCGGGACCCCGAATTCACCCCTCCACTTT.

The chain is built from TRBV9 and TRBJ1-4; D is unresolved. CDR3 length: 15 amino acids. The germline V and J ends were trimmed by 2 bases and 0 bases, with 8 bases remaining between them. The germline gives CDR1 SGDLS, CDR2 YYNGEE. CDR3 nucleotides: TGTGCCAGCAGCGTGGCGGTGGCAACTAATGAAAAACTGTTTTTT. This translates into CASSVAVATNEKLFF.

The chain combines TRBV20-1 with TRBJ1-1; TRBD1 aligns across 7 bases. Trimming removed 1 base from V and 3 bases from J; junction bases left unmatched: 11. The germline gives CDR1 DFQATT, CDR2 SNEGSKA (reference sequence). The CDR3 runs to 16 residues. The DNA for the CDR3 is TGCAGTGCTAGAGGGCCCCCGGGACAGCTTTACACTGAAGCTTTCTTT. It codes for CSARGPPGQLYTEAFF.

This clonotype has a handful of counts. The chain has TRBV5-1 and TRBJ2-5, with TRBD2 as a possible D gene (6 bases). The V end lost 4 bases, the J end lost 3 bases, and 13 bases lay between the germline ends. The CDR3 consists of 14 residues. CDR1 is SGHRS and CDR2 is YFSETQ in the germline V gene. CDR3 in DNA: TGCGCCAGCAGCCCGTTCCCGGGGGAAGAGACCCAGTACTTC. Its protein product is CASSPFPGEETQYF.

This clonotype was counted between two and nine times. The V and J genes are TRBV7-6 and TRBJ2-1; 7 bases align to TRBD2. The germline gives CDR1 SGHVS, CDR2 FNYEAQ. The CDR3 is made up of 17 amino acids. J lost 0 bases, V lost 1 base, and 6 bases had no gene match. The CDR3 region is CASSLEVGTISYNEQFF. As DNA, the CDR3 is TGTGCCAGCAGCTTAGAGGTCGGGACTATCTCCTACAATGAGCAGTTCTTC.

This clonotype has more than one count but fewer than ten. The gene calls are TRBV12-3 or TRBV12-4 and TRBJ1-1, with TRBD1 as a possible D gene (5 bases). Between the trimmed V and J ends, which lost 2 bases and 3 bases, there was a span of 13 bases. The CDR3 length is 15 residues. CDR3 protein: CASSLTEGIYTEAFF. In nucleotides, the CDR3 is TGTGCCAGCAGTTTAACCGAGGGGATTTACACTGAAGCTTTCTTT.

This clonotype was counted a few times. Here the CDR3 DNA reads TGCAGTGCTAGAGTTTCTAGCGGGAGGACGGGAGAGCAGTACTTC. The encoded protein is CSARVSSGRTGEQYF. The J gene is TRBJ2-7, the V gene TRBV20-1; 11 nucleotides agree with TRBD2. V trimming: 1 base; J trimming: 7 bases; junction bases outside the gene matches: 9. The V gene's germline CDR1 is DFQATT and CDR2 SNEGSKA (reference sequence). The CDR3 is 15 residues long.

This sequence joins TRBV6-1 and TRBJ2-3; the D gene is possibly TRBD2 (6 bases). The CDR3 is 15 residues long. Germline CDR1 reads MNHNS; CDR2 reads SASEGT. Between the trimmed V and J ends, which lost 3 bases and 0 bases, there was a span of 10 bases. The CDR3 DNA follows: TGTGCCAGCAGTGACCGGCGGGGTAGCACAGATACGCAGTATTTT. Amino acids: CASSDRRGSTDTQYF.

As for this clonotype: One junction end does not reproduce the germline sequence, and a read error may be involved. CDR3 sequence (DNA): TGTGCCAGCAGCTCGTACTTCTACGAGCACTACTTC. As protein: CASSSYFYEHYF. The chain couples TRBV6-6 to TRBJ2-7; D is ambiguous. CDR1 and CDR2 (germline): MNHNY, SVGAGI (reference sequence). The CDR3 loop spans 12 amino acids.

The CDR3 here is CASSPSISNYEQYF. DNA for the CDR3: TGTGCCAGCAGCCCCTCTATAAGTAACTACGAGCAGTACTTC. The V gene is TRBV9, the J gene TRBJ2-7, with unresolved D. The CDR3 totals 14 residues. Germline CDR1 SGDLS, CDR2 YYNGEE. Trimming left V 4 bases short and J 3 bases short, with 14 bases between.

This chain links TRBV3-1 with TRBJ2-1, with TRBD2 matching 8 bases. Germline V CDR1 and CDR2: LGHDT, YNNKEL (reference sequence). J lost 6 bases, V lost 5 bases, and 15 bases had no gene match. This CDR3 spans 17 amino acids. For the CDR3, the DNA is TGTGCCAGCAGCAGCGGGTCCATCCCGGGAGGGCCCAATGAGCAGTTCTTC. Protein: CASSSGSIPGGPNEQFF.

V gene TRBV6-4 combines with J gene TRBJ1-1; D perhaps matches TRBD1 (5 bases). Germline CDR1 MRHNA, CDR2 SNTAGT. With 3 bases removed from V and 3 bases from J, the gap between germline ends came to 8 bases. The CDR3 is 13 residues long. The CDR3 here is CASSERDDTEAFF. In DNA form, the CDR3 reads TGTGCCAGCAGTGAACGGGACGACACTGAAGCTTTCTTT.

This clonotype was seen a few times. V gene TRBV5-1 combines with J gene TRBJ1-4; D unresolved. Germline CDR1 and CDR2: SGHRS and YFSETQ. Trimming removed 2 bases from V and 1 base from J, with 6 bases in between. The CDR3 has 14 amino acids. The CDR3 is CASSLWVTNEKLFF. The CDR3, as DNA: TGCGCCAGCAGCTTATGGGTAACTAATGAAAAACTGTTTTTT.

This clonotype was seen just once. The chain links TRBV28 to TRBJ1-4, with D uncertain. The CDR3 loop spans 12 amino acids. Between the trimmed V and J ends, which lost 3 bases and 8 bases, there was a span of 7 bases. Germline V gives CDR1 MDHEN, CDR2 SYDVKM. The CDR3 coding sequence is TGTGCCAGCAGTTTGAACAGAGAAAAACTGTTTTTT. It encodes CASSLNREKLFF.

This clonotype was recorded many times. This sequence joins TRBV6-2 or TRBV6-3 and TRBJ2-7; D possibly corresponds to TRBD2 (5 bases). The CDR3 covers 15 residues. V lost 8 bases and J 0 bases, leaving 17 bases between the germline ends. Per germline, CDR1 MNHEY and CDR2 SVGEGT. The CDR3 protein is CASLSVKGSSYEQYV. CDR3 nucleotides: TGTGCCAGCCTTAGCGTGAAAGGGAGCTCCTACGAGCAGTACGTC.

Only a few counts were recorded for this clonotype. The CDR3 spells CASSFSSGGHVYEQYF. The CDR3 region has the DNA TGTGCCAGCAGCTTTAGCTCCGGGGGGCACGTCTACGAGCAGTACTTC. V is TRBV11-2 and J is TRBJ2-5; tentative D call: TRBD2 (7 bases). TRBJ2-7 explains the end of the DNA better; the J call may be wrong. CDR1 is SGHAT, CDR2 FQNNGV, per germline. The CDR3 sequence is 16 residues long.

This clonotype was counted only a few times. This sequence joins TRBV12-3 or TRBV12-4 and TRBJ2-1; 13 positions agree with TRBD2. This CDR3 has 16 residues. V shed 6 bases, J shed 7 bases, and the junction held 9 bases outside the gene matches. The chain's CDR3 is CASSPPSGLAGNEQFF. The CDR3 coding sequence is TGTGCCAGCAGCCCTCCCTCGGGACTAGCGGGAAATGAGCAGTTCTTC.

This clonotype occurred a few times. The chain links TRBV12-3 or TRBV12-4 to TRBJ1-5; D is uncertain. The germline V and J ends were trimmed by 3 bases and 7 bases, with 7 bases remaining between them. This CDR3 contains 12 residues. For the CDR3, the DNA is TGTGCCAGCAGTTTGAACGGGCAGCCCCAGCATTTT. Its translation: CASSLNGQPQHF.

This clonotype showed up many times. The V and J genes are TRBV5-1 and TRBJ2-7; 9 positions agree with TRBD1. The CDR3 covers 13 residues. V lost 3 bases and J lost 6; bases outside the gene matches: 4. CDR1 and CDR2 from the germline V gene are SGHRS and YFSETQ. The CDR3 DNA reads TGCGCCAGCAGCTCTGGACAGGGGACCGAGCAGTACTTC. This gives the protein CASSSGQGTEQYF.

This chain connects TRBV19 to TRBJ2-1, with TRBD2 identical over 10 bases. There are 16 residues in the CDR3. CDR1 and CDR2 (germline): LNHDA, SQIVND (reference sequence). V was clipped by 6 bases and J by 4 bases; unmatched bases: 9. The CDR3 coding sequence is TGTGCCAGTAGCCGCACCGGGACTAGCGATTACAATGAGCAGTTCTTC. Its protein product is CASSRTGTSDYNEQFF.

This clonotype turned up a few times. The chain recombines TRBV6-2 or TRBV6-3 with TRBJ1-5; no clear D gene. The CDR3 is 14 residues long. Germline CDR1 reads MNHEY; CDR2 reads SVGEGT. Trimming cost V 2 bases and J 4 bases, with 9 bases left between them. The DNA of the CDR3 is TGTGCCAGCAGTTACGCAGGCGGGAATCAGCCCCAGCATTTT. Residues: CASSYAGGNQPQHF.

This chain uses TRBV28 with TRBJ1-2; D call uncertain. The V and J ends lost 6 bases and 7 bases respectively, with 15 bases between them. Germline values: CDR1 MDHEN, CDR2 SYDVKM. The CDR3 consists of 13 residues. As DNA, the CDR3 is TGTGCCAGCAGCCAGAGTCATGTCCTTGGCTACACCTTC. It translates to CASSQSHVLGYTF.